This T cell receptor beta chain was recorded in a study of response to subunit inactivated influenza vaccine. This clonotype was counted a few times. Its specificity is unknown. V was clipped by 5 bases and J by 8 bases, with 4 bases between them. The germline gives CDR1 MDHEN, CDR2 SYDVKM. The CDR3 spans 10 residues. TCRdb re-derived calls from the RT-PCR reads in MiXCR, one entry per CDR3 protein. This table holds about 520,000 distinct CDR3 sequences, 6% to 9% found once. Study outcomes and limitations: With each seasonal influenza vaccination, the authors suggested, few new T cells are recruited.

This specimen was PBMCs from blood, taken 23 to 25 months after vaccination. The TCR sequence derives from a man aged 50-75 years who received an inactivated influenza vaccine. This sequence joins TRBV28 and TRBJ2-1; D uncertain. DNA for the CDR3: TGTGCCAGCAGTAGTGATGAGCAGTTCTTC. As protein: CASSSDEQFF. The variable domain in full, completed from reference TRBV28 and TRBJ2-1, reads DVKVTQSSRYLVKRTGEKVFLECVQDMDHENMFWYRQDPGLGLRLIYFSYDVKMKEKGDIPEGYSVSREKKERFSLILESASTNQTSMYLCASSSDEQFFGPGTRLTVL.